Listed below are T cell receptor beta chains from one sample, sequenced in a study of CD8+ T cells in alopecia areata. TCRdb keeps only in-frame clones here, not all; method: immunoSEQ multiplex PCR. Of approximately 89,000 clones in the sample, roughly 42% were seen once. The sequenced sample consisted of CD4+ T cells sorted from blood. The receptors shown here come from a human donor with alopecia areata. Both conserved end residues are part of each CDR3. D genes are given only for firm matches. A row's size may be missing; if present it is once, few, many or a size class.

d_gene: .
abundance: few
len: 15
v_gene: TRBV5-1
j_gene: TRBJ1-3
CDR3nt: TGCGCCAGCAGCTTGGCCGGGGACTCTGGAAACACCATATATTTT
CDR3aa: CASSLAGDSGNTIYF

d_gene: TRBD1
abundance: .
len: 14
v_gene: TRBV5-1
j_gene: TRBJ2-1
CDR3nt: TGCGCCAGCAGCCCCCGGGACAGGGTCGCTGAGCAGTTCTTC
CDR3aa: CASSPRDRVAEQFF

d_gene: .
abundance: .
len: 11
v_gene: TRBV28
j_gene: TRBJ1-2
CDR3nt: TGTGCCAGCTACAATAACTATGGCTACACCTTC
CDR3aa: CASYNNYGYTF

d_gene: TRBD2
abundance: few
len: 16
v_gene: TRBV30
j_gene: TRBJ2-2
CDR3nt: TGTGCCTGGAGCAGCCTAGCGGGAAGGAACACCGGGGAGCTGTTTTTT
CDR3aa: CAWSSLAGRNTGELFF

d_gene: .
abundance: .
len: 13
v_gene: TRBV30
j_gene: TRBJ2-5
CDR3nt: TGTGCCTGGAGTGGGTCGGTTAGAGAGACCCAGTACTTC
CDR3aa: CAWSGSVRETQYF

d_gene: TRBD2
abundance: .
len: 16
v_gene: TRBV5-1
j_gene: TRBJ2-2
CDR3nt: TGCGCCAGCAGCTTGACTACTAGCGGGGACACCGGGGAGCTGTTTTTT
CDR3aa: CASSLTTSGDTGELFF

d_gene: TRBD1
abundance: .
len: 13
v_gene: TRBV29-1
j_gene: TRBJ2-5
CDR3nt: TGCAGCGTCGCGCGACAGGGCGGCGAGACCCAGTACTTC
CDR3aa: CSVARQGGETQYF

d_gene: .
abundance: .
len: 18
v_gene: TRBV4-3
j_gene: TRBJ2-6
CDR3nt: TGCGCCAGCAGCCAAGATCCACAGGGATCCTCTGGGGCCAACGTCCTGACTTTC
CDR3aa: CASSQDPQGSSGANVLTF

d_gene: .
abundance: .
len: 14
v_gene: TRBV29-1
j_gene: TRBJ2-5
CDR3nt: TGCAGCGTTGAATCGAACAGCCAAAGTGAAACCCAGTACTTC
CDR3aa: CSVESNSQSETQYF

d_gene: TRBD1
abundance: .
len: 14
v_gene: TRBV29-1
j_gene: TRBJ1-4
CDR3nt: TGCAGCGTAGCAACAGGGGGCTGGACGGGAAAACTGTTTTTT
CDR3aa: CSVATGGWTGKLFF

d_gene: TRBD2
abundance: .
len: 15
v_gene: TRBV5-1
j_gene: TRBJ2-3
CDR3nt: TGCGCCAGCAGGTATACTAGCGGGAGAACAGATACGCAGTATTTT
CDR3aa: CASRYTSGRTDTQYF

d_gene: .
abundance: .
len: 15
v_gene: TRBV29-1
j_gene: TRBJ2-1
CDR3nt: TGCAGCGTCGGCCAACCGGGCCGGGGGGCAAATGAGCAGTTCTTC
CDR3aa: CSVGQPGRGANEQFF

d_gene: TRBD1
abundance: .
len: 13
v_gene: TRBV29-1
j_gene: TRBJ1-2
CDR3nt: TGCAGCGCGGGACAGGGGAACGACTATGGCTACACCTTC
CDR3aa: CSAGQGNDYGYTF

d_gene: .
abundance: .
len: 14
v_gene: TRBV29-1
j_gene: TRBJ2-5
CDR3nt: TGCAGCGTTGATTATGACAGCCTACAAGAGACCCAGTACTTC
CDR3aa: CSVDYDSLQETQYF

d_gene: .
abundance: few
len: 14
v_gene: TRBV29-1
j_gene: TRBJ2-3
CDR3nt: TGCAGCGTTGATCCAACGGGTATCGCAGATACGCAGTATTTT
CDR3aa: CSVDPTGIADTQYF

d_gene: .
abundance: .
len: 13
v_gene: TRBV6-5
j_gene: TRBJ1-5
CDR3nt: TGTGCCAGCAGTCGGACTGACAATCAGCCCCAGCATTTT
CDR3aa: CASSRTDNQPQHF

d_gene: .
abundance: .
len: 14
v_gene: TRBV6-6
j_gene: TRBJ1-2
CDR3nt: TGTGCCAGCAGCTCCTCCGAGACAGCCTATGGCTACACCTTC
CDR3aa: CASSSSETAYGYTF

d_gene: .
abundance: few
len: 12
v_gene: TRBV29-1
j_gene: TRBJ2-1
CDR3nt: TGCAGCGTTGATGCGGCGGACAATGAGCAGTTCTTC
CDR3aa: CSVDAADNEQFF

d_gene: .
abundance: .
len: 16
v_gene: TRBV5-6
j_gene: TRBJ1-2
CDR3nt: TGTGCCAGCAGAGGGGGAATCGACAGTGCTTTGGGAGGCTACACCTTC
CDR3aa: CASRGGIDSALGGYTF

d_gene: .
abundance: .
len: 12
v_gene: TRBV11-2
j_gene: TRBJ1-5
CDR3nt: TGTGCCAGCATACAGGGCGGTCAGCCCCAGCATTTT
CDR3aa: CASIQGGQPQHF

d_gene: TRBD1
abundance: .
len: 12
v_gene: TRBV29-1
j_gene: TRBJ2-1
CDR3nt: TGCAGCGTCCTGACAGGGCTAAATGAGCAGTTCTTC
CDR3aa: CSVLTGLNEQFF

d_gene: .
abundance: .
len: 12
v_gene: TRBV27
j_gene: TRBJ2-1
CDR3nt: TGTGCCAGCAGTTACTCCGGGAATGAGCAGTTCTTC
CDR3aa: CASSYSGNEQFF

d_gene: .
abundance: .
len: 11
v_gene: TRBV29-1
j_gene: TRBJ2-1
CDR3nt: TGCAGCGTTGGGTACGCGGGTGAGCAGTTCTTC
CDR3aa: CSVGYAGEQFF